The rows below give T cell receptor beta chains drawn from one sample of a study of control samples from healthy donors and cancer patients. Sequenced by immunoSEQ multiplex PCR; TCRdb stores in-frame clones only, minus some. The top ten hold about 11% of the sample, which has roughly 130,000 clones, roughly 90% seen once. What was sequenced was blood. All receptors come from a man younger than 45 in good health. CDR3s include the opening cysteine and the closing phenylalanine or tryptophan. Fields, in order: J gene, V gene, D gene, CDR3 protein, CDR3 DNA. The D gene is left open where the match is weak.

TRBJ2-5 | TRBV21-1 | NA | CASRRGGGQETQYF | TGTGCCAGCAGGAGGGGGGGTGGTCAAGAGACCCAGTACTTC
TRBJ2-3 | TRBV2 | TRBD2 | CASSDSRGRGDTQYF | TGTGCCAGCAGTGATAGTCGCGGGAGAGGGGATACGCAGTATTTT
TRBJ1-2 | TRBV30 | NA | CAWSVWWNYGYTF | TGTGCCTGGAGTGTTTGGTGGAACTATGGCTACACCTTC
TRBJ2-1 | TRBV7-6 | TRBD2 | CASSQGLAGGHNEQFF | TGTGCCAGCAGCCAAGGACTAGCGGGAGGCCACAATGAGCAGTTCTTC
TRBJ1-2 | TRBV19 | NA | CASSLGGNYGYTF | TGTGCCAGTAGTCTGGGGGGAAACTATGGCTACACCTTC
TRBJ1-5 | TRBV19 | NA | CASSSTWGTNQPQHF | TGTGCCAGTAGTTCCACGTGGGGGACGAATCAGCCCCAGCATTTT
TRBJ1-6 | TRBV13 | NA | CASSLGGRVKPLHF | TGTGCCAGCAGCCTCGGTGGGAGGGTGAAGCCCCTCCACTTT
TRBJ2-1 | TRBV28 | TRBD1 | CATQGRLGQGASDEQFF | TGTGCCACTCAAGGGCGACTCGGACAGGGGGCTAGTGATGAGCAGTTCTTC
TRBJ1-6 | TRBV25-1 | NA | CASSELYNSPLHF | TGTGCCAGCAGTGAATTGTACAATTCACCCCTCCACTTT
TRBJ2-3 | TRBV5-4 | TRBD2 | CASSRPGVAGGTDTQYF | TGTGCCAGCAGCCGACCGGGGGTGGCGGGGGGCACAGATACGCAGTATTTT
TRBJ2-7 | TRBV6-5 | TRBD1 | CASTRTGIAHEQYF | TGTGCCAGCACCCGGACAGGGATCGCTCATGAGCAGTACTTC
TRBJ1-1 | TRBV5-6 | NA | CASSLDRAWGTEAFF | TGTGCCAGCAGCTTGGATCGGGCTTGGGGCACTGAAGCTTTCTTT
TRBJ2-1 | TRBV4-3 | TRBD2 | CASSQVLAGAYNEQFF | TGCGCCAGCAGCCAAGTACTAGCGGGAGCTTACAATGAGCAGTTCTTC